The sequence of this T cell receptor (beta chain) was determined in a study of blood T cell repertoires in COVID-19. Study in general: Acute and convalescent COVID-19 samples came from the United States, Italy and Spain. From T cells, B-cell-depleted T cells, or PBMCs came the material, which was cDNA or gDNA.

As handled by the study authors: For nucleated cells, counts were estimated from reference gene primer amplification. Method: immunoSEQ multiplex PCR; TCRdb's copy keeps in-frame clones and lacks some. D and trimming were read from the DNA, whereas the V and J calls and clone size are those reported in that table. The sample shows 300,000 to 450,000 clones, 85% of them seen only once. Trimming removed 8 bases from V and 4 bases from J, with 12 bases in between. In germline, CDR1 is LGHDT, CDR2 YNNKEL (reference sequence). There are 13 residues in the CDR3. The chain uses TRBV3-1 (or the pseudogene TRBV3-2) and TRBJ1-3; D possibly corresponds to TRBD1 (6 bases). Sequencing was performed on peripheral blood. The sequence was obtained from a woman under 30 with acute or convalescent COVID-19. CDR3 protein: CASSGQPGNTIYF. DNA of the CDR3: TGTGCCAGCTCCGGACAGCCGGGAAACACCATATATTTT.